Below are 14 T cell receptor beta chains sequenced from a single sample in a study of neoadjuvant anti-PD-1 for oral cavity cancer (TCRdb year 2021). Interpreted using the paper, the time point label stands for: after neoadjuvant nivolumab, at surgical resection. Library prep was done by the immunoSEQ multiplex PCR assay. The immuneACCESS repertoire file appears here via TCRdb, limited to in-frame rearrangements. These files lack a portion of the clones; in checked studies, under half of the deficit traces to unresolved V genes, and the cause of the others is not known. This sample gives over 65,000 clones in total; roughly 90% of them show up just once. In total, the top ten clones hold around 2.7% of the sample. The material sequenced was PBMCs, taken after nivolumab (anti-PD-1) treatment. The receptors originated from a person aged 35-79 years with oral cavity squamous cell carcinoma.

The chain couples TRBV30 to TRBJ1-1; D is unclear. V dropped 2 bases and J dropped 10 bases, with 17 bases sitting between them. The CDR3 totals 13 residues. In germline, CDR1 is GTSNPN, CDR2 SVGIG (reference sequence). The CDR3 reads CAWSRIWGSGAFF. Here the CDR3 DNA reads TGTGCCTGGAGTAGGATCTGGGGTTCGGGAGCTTTCTTT.

This chain joins TRBV30 and TRBJ2-2, with D hard to call. Germline CDR1 reads GTSNPN; CDR2 reads SVGIG (reference sequence). Trimming stripped 7 bases from V and 6 bases from J, with 18 bases between. The CDR3 has 14 amino acids. CDR3 region: CASKGRAVAGELFF. In DNA, the CDR3 is TGTGCCTCGAAGGGCCGGGCCGTGGCCGGGGAGCTGTTTTTT.

The chain combines TRBV7-2 with TRBJ1-5; 9 bases map to TRBD1. Trimming took 6 bases from V and 6 from J; bases not matched to a gene: 18. The CDR3 has 18 amino acids. The V gene's germline CDR1 is SGHTA and CDR2 FQGNSA. CDR3 DNA sequence: TGTGCCAGCAGTTCCCAACAGGGGGCGTATATTTCGGGTCAGCCCCAGCATTTT. Its protein product is CASSSQQGAYISGQPQHF.

This chain joins TRBV7-9 and TRBJ1-2, with D maybe TRBD1 (5 bases). The CDR3 totals 14 residues. The V gene's germline CDR1 is SEHNR and CDR2 FQNEAQ (reference sequence). The V end lost 1 base, the J end lost 3 bases, and 9 bases lay between the germline ends. The CDR3 DNA reads TGTGCCAGCAGCTTAGGGGGCTTGTACTATGGCTACACCTTC. Residues: CASSLGGLYYGYTF.

This clone appeared once. V gene TRBV4-1 combines with J gene TRBJ1-1, with 9 bases fitting TRBD1. This CDR3 is built from 15 residues. J lost 1 base, V lost 4 bases, and 4 bases had no gene match. Germline V gene lookup returns CDR1 MGHRA and CDR2 YSYEKL. CDR3 loop: CASSRSGQGNTEAFF. In DNA form, the CDR3 reads TGCGCCAGCAGCCGGTCGGGACAGGGGAACACTGAAGCTTTCTTT.

This sequence joins TRBV4-2 and TRBJ2-5, with a weak D call TRBD2 (6 bases). CDR3 length: 15 residues. Looked up from germline, CDR1 is LGHNA and CDR2 is YNFKEQ. V was trimmed by 1 base and J by 5 bases, leaving 14 bases between them. The CDR3 DNA reads TGTGCCAGCAGCCAAGCGCCGGGGGTTAAGGAGACCCAGTACTTC. It translates to CASSQAPGVKETQYF.

The CDR3 sequence is CASSLRHEQFF. CDR3 in DNA: TGTGCCAGCAGCTTAAGACATGAGCAGTTCTTC. This chain joins TRBV13 and TRBJ2-1, with D unclear. Trimming left V 2 bases short and J 8 bases short, with 4 bases between. CDR1 and CDR2 from the germline V gene are PRHDT and FYEKMQ (reference sequence). The CDR3 consists of 11 residues.

In DNA, the CDR3 is TGTGCCAGCAGCAGGGACAGGGCCTCCTACGAGCAGTACTTC. Translating it yields CASSRDRASYEQYF. The chain recombines TRBV27 with TRBJ2-7, with 9 bases lining up with TRBD1. Looked up from germline, CDR1 is MNHEY and CDR2 is SMNVEV (reference sequence). This CDR3 is 14 amino acids long. The junction had 3 bases not matched to a gene; V was cut back by 6 bases and J by 0 bases.

The V call is TRBV19, the J call TRBJ2-5, with a weak D call TRBD2 (6 bases). The V gene's germline CDR1 is LNHDA and CDR2 SQIVND (reference sequence). This CDR3 has 13 residues. V lost 10 bases and J lost 5, with 17 bases in between. CDR3 region: CATLGRGYETQYF. CDR3 in DNA: TGTGCCACACTAGGCCGGGGGTATGAGACCCAGTACTTC.

The genes are TRBV5-1 and TRBJ2-1; 8 nucleotides match TRBD1. Germline V gene data show CDR1 as SGHRS and CDR2 as YFSETQ. V lost 0 bases to trimming and J lost 7 bases; unmatched junction nucleotides: 3. The CDR3 length is 14 residues. The CDR3 is CASSLDRQGNEQFF. The CDR3 DNA is TGCGCCAGCAGCTTGGACCGACAGGGGAATGAGCAGTTCTTC.

CDR3 DNA: TGTGCCAGTAGTATCGGGCAGGGGGACACTGAAGCTTTCTTT. It specifies CASSIGQGDTEAFF. The chain links TRBV19 to TRBJ1-1; TRBD1 matches 7 bases. The CDR3 sequence is 14 residues long. V was pared by 3 bases and J by 3 bases, with 4 bases of the junction left unmatched. CDR1 is LNHDA, CDR2 SQIVND, per germline (reference sequence).

The rearrangement joins TRBV7-8 to TRBJ2-7; 7 bases fit TRBD1. Trimming took 3 bases from V and 4 from J; bases not matched to a gene: 6. CDR3 size: 14 residues. The V gene's germline CDR1 is SGHVS and CDR2 FQNEAQ. CDR3 nucleotide sequence: TGTGCCAGCAGCTTGTCCGGGACAGCTTACGAGCAGTACTTC. This sequence encodes CASSLSGTAYEQYF.

Here the CDR3 DNA reads TGCAGCGTAGCGACAGGGTCTAACTATGGCTACACCTTC. Translated, it gives CSVATGSNYGYTF. The V gene is TRBV29-1, the J gene TRBJ1-2, with 7 bases identical to TRBD1. Germline lookup yields CDR1 SQVTM and CDR2 ANQGSEA. V was pared by 6 bases and J by 0 bases, with 4 bases of the junction left unmatched. The CDR3 spans 13 residues.

The rearrangement joins TRBV9 to TRBJ2-5, with 13 bases fitting TRBD2. V shed 0 bases and J 5 bases; nucleotides not matched to a gene: 4. The length of the CDR3 is 16 residues. The germline gives CDR1 SGDLS, CDR2 YYNGEE. As DNA, the CDR3 is TGTGCCAGCAGCGTAGGGACTAGCGGGAGAGCGGAGACCCAGTACTTC. It is translated as CASSVGTSGRAETQYF.